This record covers a single TCR beta chain. The data were obtained in a study of blood T cell repertoires in COVID-19. Trimming removed 4 bases from V and 6 bases from J; junction bases left unmatched: 8. Germline CDR1 KGHDR, CDR2 SFDVKD. CDR3 size: 18 residues. Sequencing was performed with immunoSEQ multiplex PCR; in TCRdb, only in-frame clones are kept and a portion is missing. Of more than 50,000 clones in the sample, about 80% were seen once. Sequencing was performed on peripheral blood. The source of this sequence is a woman older than 75 with acute or convalescent COVID-19. This chain links TRBV24-1 with TRBJ2-1, with 16 positions matching TRBD2. In nucleotides, the CDR3 is TGTGCCACCAGTGACCCCGGGACTAGCGGGAGGGCCTCCAATGAGCAGTTCTTC. Translating gives CATSDPGTSGRASNEQFF.